These 22 T cell receptor beta chains originate from one sample sequenced in a study of blood T cells in healthy people across ages. PCR was performed a second time for roughly 7 to 11 cycles using a sample-barcoded 5' primer and a J-beta primer mix. TCRdb analysed the 5' RACE reads with MiXCR anew, one entry per CDR3 protein. The sample has some 1.8 million distinct CDR3 sequences, approximately 40% seen once; the top ten hold 23%. The sequenced material came from blood. These receptors came from a human donor in good health.

The chain has TRBV20-1 and TRBJ2-7; no reliable D call. Germline loops: CDR1 DFQATT, CDR2 SNEGSKA (reference sequence). Trimming shortened V by 7 bases and J by 0 bases, and 7 bases separated the two germline ends. CDR3 size: 11 residues. The CDR3, as DNA: TGCAGTGGAGTGAGCTCCTACGAGCAGTACTTC. It yields the protein CSGVSSYEQYF.

This clonotype was counted only a few times. This chain connects TRBV11-2 to TRBJ2-7; TRBD1 matches at 7 bases. Germline V gene data show CDR1 as SGHAT and CDR2 as FQNNGV. The CDR3 is made up of 15 amino acids. The junction had 10 bases not matched to a gene; V was cut back by 5 bases and J by 3 bases. CDR3 loop: CASSLSQGESYEQYF. CDR3 DNA sequence: TGTGCCAGCAGCCTAAGCCAGGGGGAGAGCTACGAGCAGTACTTC.

This sequence joins TRBV21-1 and TRBJ2-6; the listed D gene, TRBD1, was not tested against the DNA. TRBV21-1 is reported as a pseudogene. The CDR3 has 16 amino acids. CDR3 coding DNA: TGTGCCAGCAGCAACCCGGGGACCTCTGGGGCCAACGTCCTGACTTTC. The encoded protein is CASSNPGTSGANVLTF.

This clonotype was seen a handful of times. V gene TRBV28 combines with J gene TRBJ1-4, with 9 bases matching TRBD1. This CDR3 is built from 16 residues. V lost 3 bases and J lost 6; bases outside the gene matches: 8. Germline CDR1 reads MDHEN; CDR2 reads SYDVKM. The CDR3 DNA reads TGTGCCAGCAGTTTCCATGGGACAGGGATTGATGAAAAACTGTTTTTT. It encodes CASSFHGTGIDEKLFF.

DNA of the CDR3: TGCGCCAGCAGAGGTCTAGGGTCGGACACTGAAGCTTTCTTT. It yields the protein CASRGLGSDTEAFF. This chain uses TRBV5-1 with TRBJ1-1; D not resolved. V lost 5 bases to trimming and J lost 3 bases, with 14 bases between them. Germline V gene sequence: CDR1 SGHRS, CDR2 YFSETQ. This CDR3 has 14 amino acids.

The rearrangement joins TRBV7-9 to TRBJ2-7; D tentatively reads TRBD1 or TRBD2 (5 bases each). In germline, CDR1 is SEHNR, CDR2 FQNEAQ (reference sequence). The length of the CDR3 is 14 residues. Trimming stripped 6 bases from V and 3 bases from J, with 15 bases between. DNA of the CDR3: TGTGCCAGCAGAGGGGCAGGGAGCTTCTACGAGCAGTACTTC. Its protein is CASRGAGSFYEQYF.

The chain uses TRBV5-5 and TRBJ1-2; D gene unclear. The CDR3 covers 14 residues. CDR1 and CDR2 (germline): SGHKS, YYEKEE (reference sequence). Trimming took off 4 bases at V and 6 bases at J, with 16 bases between the two ends. CDR3 residues: CASSLLTGNNGYTF. In nucleotides, the CDR3 is TGTGCCAGCAGCCTGCTTACGGGGAACAATGGCTACACCTTC.

This clonotype has only a few counts. This chain connects TRBV20-1 to TRBJ2-1; D call uncertain. The CDR3 runs 11 residues. V was trimmed by 4 bases and J by 8 bases, leaving 9 bases between them. Germline V gives CDR1 DFQATT, CDR2 SNEGSKA (reference sequence). The CDR3 DNA is TGCAGTGCTAATATAGGCGATGAGCAGTTCTTC. As protein: CSANIGDEQFF.

The J gene is TRBJ1-4, the V gene TRBV5-1; D not certain. V was pared by 0 bases and J by 8 bases, with 14 bases between. The CDR3 spans 15 residues. CDR1 is SGHRS, CDR2 YFSETQ, per germline. The CDR3 coding sequence is TGCGCCAGCAGCTTGGATGCGGGAGGTGGGGAAAAACTGTTTTTT. Translated, it gives CASSLDAGGGEKLFF.

The chain combines TRBV7-9 with TRBJ2-7; D may match TRBD1 or TRBD2 (5 bases each). The length of the CDR3 is 15 residues. V was trimmed by 4 bases and J by 4 bases, leaving 17 bases between them. Germline V gene lookup returns CDR1 SEHNR and CDR2 FQNEAQ (reference sequence). CDR3 sequence reads: CASSSGTGNTYEQYF. The DNA of the CDR3 is TGTGCCAGCAGCTCCGGGACCGGGAACACTTACGAGCAGTACTTC.

This clonotype was observed a few times. This chain joins TRBV2 and TRBJ2-3; TRBD1 might be the D (5 bases). The CDR3 covers 12 residues. CDR1 is SNHLY and CDR2 is FYNNEI in the germline V gene. Trimming shortened V by 8 bases and J by 2 bases, and 8 bases separated the two germline ends. The CDR3, as DNA: TGTGCCAGCCAACAGGTCACAGATACGCAGTATTTT. This gives the protein CASQQVTDTQYF.

This rearrangement joins TRBV6-2 or TRBV6-3 to TRBJ2-1; D not certain. Per the germline V gene, CDR1 is MNHEY and CDR2 is SVGEGT. This CDR3 spans 14 amino acids. Trimming removed 6 bases from V and 6 bases from J, with 15 bases in between. The CDR3, as DNA: TGTGCCAGCAGACCCTCGACTGTAGGCAATGAGCAGTTCTTC. It yields the protein CASRPSTVGNEQFF.

A few counts support this clonotype. The chain joins TRBV15 to TRBJ1-2, with 7 bases identical to TRBD1. The CDR3 runs to 17 residues. Per the germline V gene, CDR1 is LNHNV and CDR2 is YYDKDF (reference sequence). V dropped 0 bases and J dropped 4; count of bases not matched to a gene: 11. CDR3 region: CATSRDAGTEVFYGYTF. DNA for the CDR3: TGTGCCACCAGCAGAGATGCCGGGACAGAAGTATTCTATGGCTACACCTTC.

The sample holds a few counts of this clonotype. The rearrangement links TRBV5-1 to TRBJ1-2; no firm D call. This CDR3 region has 15 residues. Per the germline V gene, CDR1 is SGHRS and CDR2 is YFSETQ. The ends were cut back, 4 bases at V and 7 bases at J, with 20 bases in the middle. CDR3 sequence (DNA): TGCGCCAGCAGCCCCATGAGGGTGCAGTCCGCTGGCTACACCTTC. It codes for CASSPMRVQSAGYTF. The whole variable domain, filled in from reference TRBV5-1 and TRBJ1-2, reads KAGVTQTPRYLIKTRGQQVTLSCSPISGHRSVSWYQQTPGQGLQFLFEYFSETQRNKGNFPGRFSGRQFSNSRSEMNVSTLELGDSALYLCASSPMRVQSAGYTFGSGTRLTVV.

This clonotype turned up a few times. The genes are TRBV29-1 and TRBJ1-2, with 8 bases that match TRBD1. This CDR3 has 13 amino acids. Germline lookup yields CDR1 SQVTM and CDR2 ANQGSEA. Trimming took 6 bases from V and 6 from J; bases not matched to a gene: 9. The CDR3 nucleotides are TGCAGCGTCTCGATGCAGGGGGCGAATGGCTACACCTTC. Translating gives CSVSMQGANGYTF.

This clonotype was observed at least ten times. The chain links TRBV7-2 to TRBJ2-7; D is uncertain. Germline-derived CDR1 and CDR2 are SGHTA and FQGNSA. The CDR3 covers 13 residues. V was clipped by 5 bases and J by 5 bases, with 13 bases between them. CDR3 in amino acids: CASSIGSPNEQYF. The CDR3 bases are TGTGCCAGCAGCATAGGGTCCCCTAACGAGCAGTACTTC.

This chain joins TRBV24-1 and TRBJ2-5; no clear D gene. V was shortened by 8 bases and J by 3 bases, with 6 bases between the two germline ends. The CDR3 covers 11 residues. CDR1 and CDR2 from the germline V gene are KGHDR and SFDVKD. CDR3 sequence: CATTEEETQYF. DNA for the CDR3: TGTGCCACCACTGAGGAAGAGACCCAGTACTTC.

The chain has TRBV7-8 and TRBJ1-5; weak D call: TRBD1 (5 bases). The CDR3 is made up of 15 amino acids. The V end lost 5 bases, the J end lost 3 bases, and 14 bases lay between the germline ends. Germline V gene lookup returns CDR1 SGHVS and CDR2 FQNEAQ. CDR3 loop: CASSPSSGTNQPQHF. CDR3 sequence (DNA): TGTGCCAGCAGCCCCTCCTCGGGGACCAATCAGCCCCAGCATTTT.

This clonotype was seen a handful of times. This chain joins TRBV10-3 and TRBJ2-3; TRBD1 agrees at 8 bases. The germline gives CDR1 ENHRY, CDR2 SYGVKD. V trimming: 4 bases; J trimming: 1 base; junction bases outside the gene matches: 7. The CDR3 covers 16 residues. CDR3 in amino acids: CAISALTGDGTDTQYF. The CDR3, as DNA: TGTGCCATCAGTGCCTTGACAGGGGACGGCACAGATACGCAGTATTTT.

This chain uses TRBV3-1 with TRBJ1-5; a possible D gene is TRBD1 (5 bases). V lost 2 bases and J 3 bases, leaving 11 bases between the germline ends. Germline V gene data show CDR1 as LGHDT and CDR2 as YNNKEL (reference sequence). This CDR3 is built from 15 residues. The CDR3 DNA reads TGTGCCAGCAGCCAACTCAGTGGGGCCAATCAGCCCCAGCATTTT. Residues: CASSQLSGANQPQHF.

The gene calls are TRBV5-1 and TRBJ1-1, with 10 bases matching TRBD1. J lost 4 bases, V lost 6 bases, and 9 bases had no gene match. The length of the CDR3 is 15 residues. Germline V gene sequence: CDR1 SGHRS, CDR2 YFSETQ. The CDR3 sequence: CASKKDRGWVTEAFF. In nucleotides, the CDR3 is TGCGCCAGCAAAAAGGACAGGGGGTGGGTCACTGAAGCTTTCTTT. The full variable domain, its missing parts supplied by reference TRBV5-1 and TRBJ1-1, is KAGVTQTPRYLIKTRGQQVTLSCSPISGHRSVSWYQQTPGQGLQFLFEYFSETQRNKGNFPGRFSGRQFSNSRSEMNVSTLELGDSALYLCASKKDRGWVTEAFFGQGTRLTVV.

This clonotype was counted only a few times. The chain carries TRBV6-2 or TRBV6-3 and TRBJ2-3; a weak D match, TRBD2 (6 bases). The V gene's germline CDR1 is MNHEY and CDR2 SVGEGT. The CDR3 has 13 amino acids. V lost 3 bases and J lost 6, with 10 bases in between. CDR3 DNA sequence: TGTGCCAGCAGTTATATTGGAGGGGATACGCAGTATTTT. Its protein is CASSYIGGDTQYF.